A selection of T cell receptor beta chains follows, all from one sample in a study of blood T cell repertoires in COVID-19. Assay: immunoSEQ multiplex PCR; the TCRdb copy retains only in-frame clones and omits some. The table shows about 270,000 clones, with approximately 90% occurring only once. The material sequenced was PBMCs or T cells enriched from blood (not recorded which). These receptors were taken from a man in his forties who had been exposed to COVID-19. Each CDR3 is given with its conserved first and last residue. The D gene is left open where the match is weak. Expanded clones get a size class; other rows say once, few or many, or leave the size out.

v_gene: TRBV15; j_gene: TRBJ1-2; abundance: -; d_gene: -; CDR3aa: CATSRDKWGASNYGYTF; CDR3nt: TGTGCCACCAGCAGAGATAAATGGGGAGCCTCTAACTATGGCTACACCTTC
v_gene: TRBV5-1; j_gene: TRBJ1-4; abundance: -; d_gene: -; CDR3aa: CASSSTGVLSHEKLFF; CDR3nt: TGCGCCAGCAGCTCGACGGGAGTTCTATCCCATGAAAAACTGTTTTTT
v_gene: TRBV5-1; j_gene: TRBJ2-3; abundance: once; d_gene: TRBD1; CDR3aa: CASSWGDRGPGDTQYF; CDR3nt: TGCGCCAGCAGCTGGGGGGACAGGGGGCCTGGAGATACGCAGTATTTT
v_gene: TRBV28; j_gene: TRBJ2-1; abundance: -; d_gene: TRBD1; CDR3aa: CACCRDRYNEQFF; CDR3nt: TGTGCTTGTTGCCGGGACAGGTACAATGAGCAGTTCTTC
v_gene: TRBV27; j_gene: TRBJ2-1; abundance: -; d_gene: TRBD2; CDR3aa: CASSAPGLAYNEQFF; CDR3nt: TGTGCCAGCAGTGCGCCGGGACTAGCTTACAATGAGCAGTTCTTC
v_gene: TRBV28; j_gene: TRBJ2-1; abundance: -; d_gene: TRBD1; CDR3aa: CASSLKGQGYNEQFF; CDR3nt: TGTGCCAGCAGTTTAAAGGGACAGGGTTACAATGAGCAGTTCTTC
v_gene: TRBV29-1; j_gene: TRBJ2-2; abundance: -; d_gene: TRBD2; CDR3aa: CSVEIRTSGIVAGELFF; CDR3nt: TGCAGCGTTGAAATAAGGACTAGCGGGATAGTCGCCGGGGAGCTGTTTTTT
v_gene: TRBV5-1; j_gene: TRBJ2-3; abundance: -; d_gene: -; CDR3aa: CASSDTGVTDTQYF; CDR3nt: TGCGCCAGCAGCGACACGGGAGTCACAGATACGCAGTATTTT
v_gene: TRBV15; j_gene: TRBJ1-2; abundance: -; d_gene: -; CDR3aa: CATSRKQGDYGYTF; CDR3nt: TGTGCCACCAGCAGGAAACAGGGTGACTATGGCTACACCTTC
v_gene: TRBV12-3/TRBV12-4; j_gene: TRBJ2-7; abundance: -; d_gene: -; CDR3aa: CASSFGDTYEQYF; CDR3nt: TGTGCCAGCAGTTTCGGGGACACCTACGAGCAGTACTTC
v_gene: TRBV7-3; j_gene: TRBJ2-7; abundance: -; d_gene: TRBD1; CDR3aa: CASSLGQARYEQYF; CDR3nt: TGTGCCAGCAGCTTGGGACAGGCCCGCTACGAGCAGTACTTC
v_gene: TRBV9; j_gene: TRBJ1-1; abundance: -; d_gene: TRBD1; CDR3aa: CASSESTGMNTEAFF; CDR3nt: TGTGCCAGCAGCGAGTCGACAGGGATGAACACTGAAGCTTTCTTT
v_gene: TRBV5-4; j_gene: TRBJ1-6; abundance: -; d_gene: -; CDR3aa: CASSLATGRNSPLHF; CDR3nt: TGTGCCAGCAGCTTGGCCACAGGAAGGAATTCACCCCTCCACTTT
v_gene: TRBV7-2; j_gene: TRBJ2-7; abundance: -; d_gene: TRBD1; CDR3aa: CASSTRQGHYEQYF; CDR3nt: TGTGCCAGCAGCACCAGACAGGGCCACTACGAGCAGTACTTC
v_gene: TRBV4-1; j_gene: TRBJ1-2; abundance: once; d_gene: TRBD1; CDR3aa: CASSQGAGGSYGYTF; CDR3nt: TGCGCCAGCAGCCAAGGGGCAGGGGGGAGCTATGGCTACACCTTC
v_gene: TRBV5-6; j_gene: TRBJ1-3; abundance: -; d_gene: -; CDR3aa: CASSCGRVGNTIYF; CDR3nt: TGTGCCAGCAGCTGCGGCAGGGTGGGAAACACCATATATTTT
v_gene: TRBV12-5; j_gene: TRBJ2-7; abundance: -; d_gene: TRBD2; CDR3aa: CASGGGISYEQYF; CDR3nt: TGTGCTAGTGGGGGAGGGATATCCTACGAGCAGTACTTC